A selection of T cell receptor beta chains follows, all from one sample in a study of T cells in Graves' hyperthyroidism and ophthalmopathy. TCRdb reprocessed the multiplex PCR reads via MiXCR and lists one record per CDR3 protein. This table has roughly 580,000 distinct CDR3 sequences, around 13% appearing once. Sequences were obtained from blood. All receptors derive from a woman aged 30 to 39 with Graves' hyperthyroidism that later progressed to Graves' ophthalmopathy. Both conserved end residues are part of each CDR3. D genes are given only for firm matches. Not all rows give a size; the values are once, few, many and, for expanded clones, a class.

j_call d_call clone_size v_call cdr3_nt cdr3_aa
TRBJ1-5 . once TRBV19 TGTGCCAGTAGTTGGACTCTGGTAAGCAATCAGCCCCAGCATTTT CASSWTLVSNQPQHF
TRBJ1-5 . few TRBV15 TGTGCCACCAGCGGACCGCAACAGCCCCAGCATTTT CATSGPQQPQHF
TRBJ1-6 . . TRBV9 TGTGCCAGCAGCGTAGTTCTGGGGAATTCACCCCTCCACTTT CASSVVLGNSPLHF
TRBJ2-3 TRBD2 . TRBV28 TGTGCCAGCAGTCCCCGGGCGGGAGGGATGACAGATACGCAGTATTTT CASSPRAGGMTDTQYF
TRBJ2-7 . many TRBV27 TGTGCCAGCAAATTCAACACCGACCGTGATTGGGAGCAGTACTTC CASKFNTDRDWEQYF
TRBJ2-3 TRBD2 many TRBV7-9 TGTGCCAGCAGCTCATTACAGACTAGCGGGAGAGATACGCAGTATTTT CASSSLQTSGRDTQYF
TRBJ2-7 TRBD1 many TRBV11-1 TGTGCCAGCAGCTTAGGGGGGACAGTCGACGAGCAGTACTTC CASSLGGTVDEQYF
TRBJ2-7 . few TRBV19 TGTGCCAGTAGTTGGCAGGGGAACTCCTACGAGCAGTACTTC CASSWQGNSYEQYF
TRBJ2-3 . . TRBV19 TGTGCCAGTAATGGGGGCGCAGATACGCAGTATTTT CASNGGADTQYF
TRBJ1-1 TRBD1 once TRBV7-2 TGTGCCAGCACTCCGACAGGGGACAACACTGAAGCTTTCTTT CASTPTGDNTEAFF
TRBJ2-1 TRBD1 few TRBV25-1 TGTGCCAGCAGTGAATTGGACAGGTTCGATGAGCAGTTCTTC CASSELDRFDEQFF
TRBJ1-2 . many TRBV28 TGTGCCAGCAGTTTATTAGGGTACTATGGCTACACCTTC CASSLLGYYGYTF
TRBJ2-7 . . TRBV14 TGTGCCAGCATTAGGGGACAAGGCCCTCCTTGGGAGCAGTACTTC CASIRGQGPPWEQYF
TRBJ2-1 . few TRBV7-2 TGTGCCAGCAGCTCCCCAGGACAGCACAATGAGCAGTTCTTC CASSSPGQHNEQFF
TRBJ1-2 . many TRBV30 TGTGCCTGCCCCAGCGCTGACTATGGCTACACCTTC CACPSADYGYTF
TRBJ2-1 . few TRBV7-9 TGTGCCAGCAGCTTATCAGGGTCGAGCTCCTACAATGAGCAGTTCTTC CASSLSGSSSYNEQFF
TRBJ1-2 . few TRBV20-1 TGCAGTGCTAGAGATGCGGTGGTACCGGGGCCGTATGGCTACACCTTC CSARDAVVPGPYGYTF
TRBJ1-2 TRBD1 many TRBV5-6 TGTGCCAGCAGCTTGGATCCAGGGGGCAAGGGCTACACCTTC CASSLDPGGKGYTF
TRBJ1-5 . . TRBV28 TGTGCCAGCAGTTTAGTTACCGGGACGGGCAATAGCAATCAGCCCCAGCATTTT CASSLVTGTGNSNQPQHF
TRBJ2-4 . many TRBV27 TGTGCCAGCAGACCCTTAGCCAAAAACATTCAGTACTTC CASRPLAKNIQYF
TRBJ1-1 . . TRBV19 TGTGCCAGTTATCCGGGCATGAACACTGAAGCTTTCTTT CASYPGMNTEAFF
TRBJ2-1 TRBD2 many TRBV7-3 TGTGCCAGCAGCAAGATGGGACTAGCGGGAGCAAGGGAGCAGTTCTTC CASSKMGLAGAREQFF
TRBJ2-5 TRBD2 once TRBV5-1 TGCGCCAGCAGCTTCGTGCCAGGGAGGGTCCAAGAGACCCAGTACTTC CASSFVPGRVQETQYF
TRBJ1-5 . . TRBV7-8 TGTGCCAGCCGACAGGATAGCAATCAGTCCCAGCATTTT CASRQDSNQSQHF
TRBJ2-1 TRBD1 . TRBV20-1 TGCAGTGTTCCAGGGGGAGATTTCTACAATGAGCAGTTCTTC CSVPGGDFYNEQFF